This T cell receptor (beta chain) originates from a study of early T cells in non-severe SARS-CoV-2 infection. The wider study: Sequencing used unsorted whole-blood bulk RNA, so chains lack pairing.

The CDR3 runs to 15 residues. The V end lost 7 bases, the J end lost 2 bases, and 14 bases lay between the germline ends. Germline CDR1 is MNHNS and CDR2 is SASEGT. There are a few counts of this clonotype. The antigen is unknown. Unique molecular identifiers tagged individual cDNA molecules. TCRdb reprocessed the 5' RACE reads with MiXCR, giving one entry per CDR3 protein. This sample has some 100,000 distinct CDR3 sequences, with over 12% found just once. Study results and caveats: VDJdb matching, biased toward anti-spike CD8 responses, missed private and CD4 specificities.

Sequencing was done on a sample of whole blood. This sequence originates from an adult who was a healthcare worker with PCR-confirmed SARS-CoV-2 infection or an uninfected control (not recorded which). The chain uses TRBV6-1 and TRBJ2-2; D might be TRBD2 (5 bases). The CDR3 DNA reads TGTGCCAGCAACCTTCGGGGAATCAACACCGGGGAGCTGTTTTTT. Translation gives CASNLRGINTGELFF.